This T cell receptor beta chain is from a study of cytomegalovirus exposure and HLA in healthy donors. Study findings and constraints: It was assumed in the presence/absence analyses that sequencing depth was roughly uniform across donors. In all likelihood, a cluster of highly shared sequence variants was a sequencing artifact. Per published reports, the classifier diagnosed cytomegalovirus status with high specificity and sensitivity. Later on, an analysis tied 18,000 or so TCR beta sequences to HLA alleles at 0.05 false discovery rate.

As regards this clone: Its antigen is not identified.

13 Jbeta primers and 60 Vbeta primers were used for the PCR. Using immunoSEQ multiplex PCR, the repertoire was profiled, and TCRdb retains in-frame clones only, with some absent. The sample lists over 250,000 clones, 75% to 90% occurring once. Germline loops: CDR1 MNHEY, CDR2 SMNVEV (reference sequence). The CDR3 has 15 residues. V shed 4 bases, J shed 4 bases, and the junction held 8 bases outside the gene matches. Source material: PBMCs. The chain employs TRBV27 and TRBJ2-3, with 7 positions matching TRBD2. The sequence came from a man aged 40-49 years in good health and CMV-seropositive. Here the CDR3 DNA reads TGTGCCAGCAGTTATTCTGCGGGAGAGGCAGATACGCAGTATTTT. Protein product: CASSYSAGEADTQYF.